The TCR beta chain under discussion was sequenced for a study of blood T cell repertoires in COVID-19. Study background: Donors in the United States, Italy and Spain gave samples during acute or convalescent COVID-19. PBMCs, B-cell-depleted T cells, or T cells were the source of the cDNA or gDNA that made up the material.

The V end lost 2 bases, the J end lost 5 bases, and 14 bases lay between the germline ends. CDR3 length: 15 amino acids. Germline-derived CDR1 and CDR2 are SGHRS and YFSETQ. Per the original methods: Nucleated cell counts were estimated from reference gene primer amplification. Profiling relied on immunoSEQ multiplex PCR, and the TCRdb table lists in-frame clones only, not all of them. D and trimming were read from the DNA, whereas the V and J calls and clone size are those reported in that table. The sample has 150,000 or so clones, around four fifths seen once. V gene TRBV5-1 combines with J gene TRBJ2-1; a weak D match, TRBD2 (6 bases). Sequencing was done on a sample of peripheral blood. This TCR came from a woman older than 75 with acute or convalescent COVID-19. CDR3 in DNA: TGCGCCAGCAGCTTCCCGGGACTTACACACAATGAGCAGTTCTTC. Residues: CASSFPGLTHNEQFF.